This TCR beta chain was documented in a study of blood T cells in healthy people across ages. Study findings and constraints: With unsorted PBMCs, a conclusive comparison of naive versus antigen-experienced cells was not possible.

The sample holds a few counts of this clonotype. The antigen remains unidentified. The CDR3 extends over 16 amino acids. The germline CDR1 and CDR2 sequences are LNHDA and SQIVND (reference sequence). V shed 1 base, J shed 4 bases, and the junction held 2 bases outside the gene matches. Every sample yielded at least 6.5 million isolated PBMCs. Total RNA was extracted at no less than 5.5 micrograms per sample. Next came a second PCR, run for 7 to 11 cycles, which used a sample-barcoded 5' primer along with a J-beta primer mix. A minimum of 2.5 million CDR3-containing paired-end reads was obtained for each sample. TCRdb re-derived calls from the 5' RACE reads in MiXCR, one entry per CDR3 protein. The table has some 1.7 million distinct CDR3 sequences, 28% seen once; the top ten hold around 7.7%.

The specimen sequenced was blood. The chain has TRBV19 and TRBJ1-5; 12 nucleotides line up with TRBD1. This clonotype was obtained from a woman aged 25 to 39 in good health. CDR3 nucleotide sequence: TGTGCCAGTAGTATAGGGGACAGGGGGCGGAATCAGCCCCAGCATTTT. Its translation: CASSIGDRGRNQPQHF.